This is a list of T cell receptor beta chains from one sample in a study of patients and donors after allogeneic stem cell transplantation. Each CDR3 protein gets one entry after TCRdb re-called the RT-PCR reads with MiXCR. The data show almost 90,000 distinct CDR3 sequences, around 5% seen once. The sample was blood, either unsorted or a sorted T cell fraction (not recorded which). All receptors derive from a human donor who was either an allogeneic HSCT recipient or a stem cell or donor lymphocyte infusion donor (not recorded which). It is not recorded whose cells these are; they may come from a transplant donor. Both conserved end residues are part of each CDR3. Each record gives: clone size, D gene, CDR3 length, J gene, V gene, CDR3 protein, CDR3 DNA. A D gene is named only where the DNA matches it firmly. Where a row states a size, it is once, few, many or the class of an expanded clone; other rows omit it.

size: NA; D: NA; length: 15; J: TRBJ2-2; V: TRBV5-4; CDR3: CASSWGGGNTGELFF; DNA: TGTGCCAGCAGCTGGGGAGGGGGGAACACCGGGGAGCTGTTTTTT
size: many; D: TRBD2; length: 14; J: TRBJ2-5; V: TRBV7-2; CDR3: CASSLVAGTETQYF; DNA: TGTGCCAGCAGCTTAGTAGCGGGGACGGAGACCCAGTACTTC
size: many; D: NA; length: 14; J: TRBJ2-3; V: TRBV7-7; CDR3: CASSPGTSKNTQYF; DNA: TGTGCCAGCAGCCCCGGGACCTCAAAGAATACGCAGTATTTT
size: many; D: NA; length: 13; J: TRBJ1-2; V: TRBV5-1; CDR3: CASSLEGMGGYTF; DNA: TGCGCCAGCAGCTTGGAGGGGATGGGAGGCTACACCTTC
size: NA; D: TRBD1; length: 15; J: TRBJ1-1; V: TRBV4-1; CDR3: CASSLRDRVGTEAFF; DNA: TGCGCCAGCAGCCTACGGGACAGGGTAGGGACTGAAGCTTTCTTT
size: many; D: TRBD2; length: 14; J: TRBJ2-7; V: TRBV5-1; CDR3: CASSYTSGGGEQYF; DNA: TGCGCCAGCAGCTATACCTCGGGCGGGGGCGAGCAGTACTTC
size: few; D: TRBD2; length: 16; J: TRBJ2-1; V: TRBV19; CDR3: CASSPMAGGKINEQFF; DNA: TGTGCCAGTAGTCCCATGGCGGGGGGCAAAATAAATGAGCAGTTCTTC
size: many; D: NA; length: 14; J: TRBJ2-2; V: TRBV20-1; CDR3: CSALGPRLTGELFF; DNA: TGCAGTGCCCTGGGACCGCGTCTCACCGGGGAGCTGTTTTTT
size: many; D: NA; length: 12; J: TRBJ2-7; V: TRBV9; CDR3: CASSSDGYEQYF; DNA: TGTGCCAGCAGTTCGGACGGCTACGAGCAGTACTTC
size: few; D: NA; length: 12; J: TRBJ2-7; V: TRBV20-1; CDR3: CRAGTSAYEQYF; DNA: TGCAGGGCCGGGACATCGGCCTACGAGCAGTACTTC
size: few; D: NA; length: 16; J: TRBJ2-7; V: TRBV3-1; CDR3: CASSRAGALSSYVQYF; DNA: TGTGCCAGCAGCCGGGCGGGCGCTCTTTCCTCCTACGTGCAGTACTTC
size: many; D: NA; length: 14; J: TRBJ2-1; V: TRBV28; CDR3: CASRLASSYNEQFF; DNA: TGTGCCAGCAGGTTGGCAAGCTCCTACAATGAGCAGTTCTTC
size: few; D: NA; length: 13; J: TRBJ1-2; V: TRBV7-6; CDR3: CASSLVEGGGYTF; DNA: TGTGCCAGCAGCTTAGTCGAGGGTGGTGGCTACACCTTC
size: few; D: NA; length: 15; J: TRBJ1-4; V: TRBV3-1; CDR3: CASSQGSGGFEKLFF; DNA: TGTGCCAGCAGCCAAGGGTCGGGGGGTTTTGAAAAACTGTTTTTT
size: many; D: NA; length: 13; J: TRBJ2-3; V: TRBV20-1; CDR3: CSHRDPNTDTQYF; DNA: TGCAGTCATCGGGACCCGAACACAGATACGCAGTATTTT
size: few; D: NA; length: 15; J: TRBJ2-7; V: TRBV5-1; CDR3: CASSPEEGGQGEQYF; DNA: TGCGCCAGCAGCCCGGAGGAGGGGGGGCAGGGGGAGCAGTACTTC
size: many; D: NA; length: 14; J: TRBJ2-7; V: TRBV24-1; CDR3: CATSDSGRPLEQYF; DNA: TGTGCCACCAGTGATTCGGGACGGCCCCTCGAGCAGTACTTC
size: NA; D: TRBD2; length: 18; J: TRBJ2-3; V: TRBV20-1; CDR3: CSAPALAGASGSTDTQYF; DNA: TGCAGTGCCCCCGCGCTAGCGGGAGCATCAGGGAGCACAGATACGCAGTATTTT
size: many; D: NA; length: 16; J: TRBJ1-5; V: TRBV28; CDR3: CASRPRQTYSSQPQHF; DNA: TGTGCCAGCAGACCCCGACAGACTTATAGCAGTCAGCCCCAGCATTTT
size: many; D: TRBD1; length: 14; J: TRBJ2-7; V: TRBV20-1; CDR3: CSALGQGGLYEQYF; DNA: TGCAGTGCACTCGGACAGGGGGGCCTATACGAGCAGTACTTC
size: many; D: TRBD2; length: 16; J: TRBJ2-3; V: TRBV7-8; CDR3: CASSSPYSGLGDTQYF; DNA: TGTGCCAGCAGCTCCCCATATAGCGGGTTGGGAGATACGCAGTATTTT
size: many; D: TRBD2; length: 16; J: TRBJ2-1; V: TRBV24-1; CDR3: CATSDKGLAGDNEQFF; DNA: TGTGCCACCAGTGATAAGGGACTAGCGGGAGACAATGAGCAGTTCTTC
size: many; D: TRBD1; length: 14; J: TRBJ2-5; V: TRBV5-1; CDR3: CASSPGQAEETQYF; DNA: TGCGCCAGCAGCCCGGGACAGGCGGAAGAGACCCAGTACTTC
size: many; D: TRBD1; length: 14; J: TRBJ1-1; V: TRBV5-1; CDR3: CASSKDRGGTEAFF; DNA: TGCGCCAGCAGCAAGGACAGGGGAGGCACTGAAGCTTTCTTT
size: NA; D: NA; length: 15; J: TRBJ2-7; V: TRBV27; CDR3: CASSRTSSGSYEQYF; DNA: TGTGCCAGCAGTAGGACTTCCTCCGGGTCCTACGAGCAGTACTTC
size: many; D: NA; length: 14; J: TRBJ1-5; V: TRBV24-1; CDR3: CATSDWGTIEPQHF; DNA: TGTGCCACCAGTGATTGGGGGACAATCGAGCCCCAGCATTTT
size: NA; D: TRBD2; length: 14; J: TRBJ2-3; V: TRBV20-1; CDR3: CSATGTSGTDTQYF; DNA: TGCAGTGCTACCGGGACTAGCGGAACAGATACGCAGTATTTT
size: NA; D: TRBD1; length: 15; J: TRBJ2-3; V: TRBV5-4; CDR3: CASSYDRGRPDTQYF; DNA: TGTGCCAGCAGCTATGACAGGGGGCGACCAGATACGCAGTATTTT
size: few; D: NA; length: 12; J: TRBJ1-2; V: TRBV25-1; CDR3: CASRAGGYGYTF; DNA: TGTGCCAGCAGGGCAGGAGGCTATGGCTACACCTTC
size: few; D: NA; length: 17; J: TRBJ2-3; V: TRBV20-1; CDR3: CSARSPRATGQTDTQYF; DNA: TGCAGTGCTAGATCCCCGCGGGCCACGGGACAAACAGATACGCAGTATTTT
size: many; D: NA; length: 11; J: TRBJ1-1; V: TRBV6-5; CDR3: CASSYGAEAFF; DNA: TGTGCCAGCAGTTACGGAGCTGAAGCTTTCTTT
size: many; D: TRBD1; length: 14; J: TRBJ1-4; V: TRBV6-5; CDR3: CASSYGGTGEKLFF; DNA: TGTGCCAGCAGTTACGGCGGGACAGGCGAAAAACTGTTTTTT
size: NA; D: NA; length: 16; J: TRBJ2-2; V: TRBV4-2; CDR3: CASSGEVWTDTGELFF; DNA: TGTGCCAGCAGTGGAGAGGTCTGGACAGACACCGGGGAGCTGTTTTTT
size: many; D: NA; length: 13; J: TRBJ1-2; V: TRBV6-1; CDR3: CASSDPSKNGYTF; DNA: TGTGCCAGCAGTGACCCTTCCAAGAATGGCTACACCTTC
size: few; D: NA; length: 13; J: TRBJ2-5; V: TRBV20-1; CDR3: CSAPPGDRETQYF; DNA: TGCAGTGCCCCCCCCGGGGATCGGGAGACCCAGTACTTC
size: many; D: NA; length: 15; J: TRBJ2-1; V: TRBV18; CDR3: CASSPPAARGSEQFF; DNA: TGTGCCAGCTCACCACCGGCGGCCCGGGGGAGTGAGCAGTTCTTC
size: NA; D: NA; length: 17; J: TRBJ1-2; V: TRBV5-1; CDR3: CASTWSATGSPNYGYTF; DNA: TGCGCCAGCACGTGGAGCGCTACAGGGTCCCCTAACTATGGCTACACCTTC
size: medium-sized; D: NA; length: 14; J: TRBJ1-6; V: TRBV5-1; CDR3: CASSLGHQNSPLHF; DNA: TGCGCCAGCAGCTTGGGGCACCAGAATTCACCCCTCCACTTT
size: few; D: NA; length: 14; J: TRBJ2-5; V: TRBV7-8; CDR3: CASSPQTGQETQYF; DNA: TGTGCCAGCAGTCCTCAGACAGGACAAGAGACCCAGTACTTC
size: many; D: TRBD2; length: 18; J: TRBJ2-7; V: TRBV13; CDR3: CASSLGGSGIQNSYEQYF; DNA: TGTGCCAGCAGCTTAGGAGGTAGCGGGATACAAAATTCCTACGAGCAGTACTTC
size: many; D: NA; length: 12; J: TRBJ2-1; V: TRBV20-1; CDR3: CSARTDNNEQFF; DNA: TGCAGTGCTAGAACCGATAACAATGAGCAGTTCTTC
size: many; D: NA; length: 15; J: TRBJ2-3; V: TRBV9; CDR3: CASSVEQGGADTQYF; DNA: TGTGCCAGCAGCGTAGAACAGGGGGGGGCAGATACGCAGTATTTT
size: many; D: TRBD1; length: 14; J: TRBJ2-5; V: TRBV7-9; CDR3: CASSFTTGTETQYF; DNA: TGTGCCAGCAGTTTCACGACAGGGACAGAGACCCAGTACTTC
size: many; D: NA; length: 14; J: TRBJ2-1; V: TRBV9; CDR3: CASSVSPNYNEQFF; DNA: TGTGCCAGCAGCGTAAGCCCTAACTACAATGAGCAGTTCTTC
size: many; D: NA; length: 12; J: TRBJ1-2; V: TRBV7-9; CDR3: CASSSNFAGYTF; DNA: TGTGCCAGCAGCTCGAATTTTGCTGGCTACACCTTC
size: many; D: NA; length: 16; J: TRBJ2-1; V: TRBV11-2; CDR3: CASSLGFEQPGNEQFF; DNA: TGTGCCAGCAGCTTAGGATTCGAACAACCAGGCAATGAGCAGTTCTTC
size: NA; D: NA; length: 12; J: TRBJ1-2; V: TRBV20-1; CDR3: CSARDVQASYTF; DNA: TGCAGTGCTAGAGATGTCCAGGCCTCCTACACCTTC
size: few; D: TRBD2; length: 14; J: TRBJ2-7; V: TRBV20-1; CDR3: CSARRGDGPGEQYF; DNA: TGCAGTGCTAGGCGGGGGGACGGACCTGGGGAGCAGTACTTC
size: few; D: NA; length: 14; J: TRBJ2-3; V: TRBV20-1; CDR3: CSASVGRHTDTQYF; DNA: TGCAGTGCTAGTGTCGGACGGCACACAGATACGCAGTATTTT
size: many; D: NA; length: 11; J: TRBJ1-2; V: TRBV28; CDR3: CASDRAGGYTF; DNA: TGTGCCAGCGATCGGGCGGGGGGCTACACCTTC
size: many; D: NA; length: 12; J: TRBJ1-1; V: TRBV28; CDR3: CASGVKGTEAFF; DNA: TGTGCCAGCGGGGTCAAGGGCACTGAAGCTTTCTTT
size: NA; D: NA; length: 17; J: TRBJ1-6; V: TRBV7-9; CDR3: CASSLEFFPPHNSPLHF; DNA: TGTGCCAGCAGCTTAGAGTTTTTCCCGCCCCATAATTCACCCCTCCACTTT
size: many; D: NA; length: 14; J: TRBJ1-1; V: TRBV3-1; CDR3: CASSQDNAALEAFF; DNA: TGTGCCAGCAGCCAAGATAACGCAGCCCTTGAAGCTTTCTTT
size: many; D: NA; length: 13; J: TRBJ2-2; V: TRBV27; CDR3: CASSLEKGGELFF; DNA: TGTGCCAGCAGTCTAGAGAAGGGCGGGGAGCTGTTTTTT
size: many; D: NA; length: 15; J: TRBJ1-5; V: TRBV5-1; CDR3: CASSLAGGPEQPQHF; DNA: TGCGCCAGCAGCTTGGCCGGAGGACCAGAACAGCCCCAGCATTTT
size: NA; D: TRBD1; length: 16; J: TRBJ1-2; V: TRBV3-1; CDR3: CASSQERGGTGDGYTF; DNA: TGTGCCAGCAGCCAAGAGAGAGGGGGGACAGGCGATGGCTACACCTTC
size: many; D: NA; length: 16; J: TRBJ2-1; V: TRBV6-1; CDR3: CASSPPRRGRINEQFF; DNA: TGTGCCAGCAGCCCACCTAGGAGGGGGCGCATAAATGAGCAGTTCTTC
size: few; D: NA; length: 15; J: TRBJ2-7; V: TRBV20-1; CDR3: CSASDDWGTFGEQYF; DNA: TGCAGTGCTAGTGACGATTGGGGGACTTTTGGGGAGCAGTACTTC